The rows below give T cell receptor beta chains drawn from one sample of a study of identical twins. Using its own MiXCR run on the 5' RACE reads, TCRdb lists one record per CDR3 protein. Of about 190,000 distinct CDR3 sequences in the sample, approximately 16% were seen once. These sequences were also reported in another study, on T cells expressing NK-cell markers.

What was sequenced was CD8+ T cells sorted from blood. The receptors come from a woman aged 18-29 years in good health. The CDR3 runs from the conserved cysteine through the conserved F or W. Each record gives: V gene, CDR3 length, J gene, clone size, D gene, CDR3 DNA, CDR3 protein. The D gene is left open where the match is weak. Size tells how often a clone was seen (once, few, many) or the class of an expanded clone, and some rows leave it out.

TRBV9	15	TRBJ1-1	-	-	TGTGCCAGCAGCCCTCACCCCGGCAGCAGCACTGAAGCTTTCTTT	CASSPHPGSSTEAFF
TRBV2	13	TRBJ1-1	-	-	TGTGCCAGCAGTGAATACCCATTCCGGGAAGCTTTCTTT	CASSEYPFREAFF
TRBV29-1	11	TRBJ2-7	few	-	TGCAGCGTGGCACAGGGTCGCGAGCAGTACTTC	CSVAQGREQYF
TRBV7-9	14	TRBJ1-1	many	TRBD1	TGTGCGACCGAAGGGGGCGCGGCCATGACTGAAGCTTTCTTT	CATEGGAAMTEAFF
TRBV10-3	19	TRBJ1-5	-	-	TGTGCCATCACCAAAAGCCCGGTTGAAATCATCTATAGCAATCAGCCCCAGCATTTT	CAITKSPVEIIYSNQPQHF
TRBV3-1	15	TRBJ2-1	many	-	TGTGCCAGCAGCCAAGAGGGTTTATCCTACAATGAGCAGTTCTTC	CASSQEGLSYNEQFF
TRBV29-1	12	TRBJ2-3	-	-	TGCAGCGCGGTATTTAGCACAGATACGCAGTATTTT	CSAVFSTDTQYF
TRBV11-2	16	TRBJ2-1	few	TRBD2	TGTGCCAGCAGCTCGTGGCCTAGCGGGAGGATCAATGAGCAGTTCTTC	CASSSWPSGRINEQFF
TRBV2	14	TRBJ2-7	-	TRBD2	TGTGCCAGCAGTGAAGCGCGGGGAGGGTCCAAGGAGTACTTC	CASSEARGGSKEYF
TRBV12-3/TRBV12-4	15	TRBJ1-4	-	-	TGTGCCAGCAGTTTGGCAGTATCAACTAATGAAAAACTGTTTTTT	CASSLAVSTNEKLFF
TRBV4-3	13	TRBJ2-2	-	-	TGCGCCAGCAGCCAGTCCCCGACCGGGGAGCTGTTTTTT	CASSQSPTGELFF
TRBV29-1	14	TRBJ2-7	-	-	TGCAGCGTTGCCCCGGGGAGGATAGGCGACGAGCAGTACTTC	CSVAPGRIGDEQYF
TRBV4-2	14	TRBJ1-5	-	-	TGTGCCAGCAGCCAAGAGGCAGGGGCTCAGCCCCAGCATTTT	CASSQEAGAQPQHF
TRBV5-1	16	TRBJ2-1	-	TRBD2	TGCGCCAGCAGCTTGGCAGATAGCGGGGGAAACAATGAGCAGTTCTTC	CASSLADSGGNNEQFF
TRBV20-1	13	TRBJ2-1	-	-	TGCAGTGCGGAAGGGAGCTCCTACAATGAGCAGTTCTTC	CSAEGSSYNEQFF
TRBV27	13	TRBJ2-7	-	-	TGTGCCAGCAGTCCGACGGCCGGCTACGAGCAGTACTTC	CASSPTAGYEQYF
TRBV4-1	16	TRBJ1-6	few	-	TGCGCCAGCAGCCAAGATGTGAGGGTCCGGAATTCACCCCTCCACTTT	CASSQDVRVRNSPLHF
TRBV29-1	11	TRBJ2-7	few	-	TGCAGCGTTAGGTACAGGGACGAGCAGTACTTC	CSVRYRDEQYF
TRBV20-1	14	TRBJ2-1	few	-	TGCAGTGCGCTCATTCCGGGACATGTTAATGAGCAGTTCTTC	CSALIPGHVNEQFF
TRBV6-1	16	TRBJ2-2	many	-	TGTGCCAGCAGTGATTCTTCGAGGACGAACACCGGGGAGCTGTTTTTT	CASSDSSRTNTGELFF
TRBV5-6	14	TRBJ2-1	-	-	TGTGCCAGCAGCTGGCCGACTAGTTCCAATGAGCAGTTCTTC	CASSWPTSSNEQFF
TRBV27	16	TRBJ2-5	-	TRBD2	TGTGCCAGCAGTTTACTGGGGGGAGGGCCTGCGGAAACCCAGTACTTC	CASSLLGGGPAETQYF
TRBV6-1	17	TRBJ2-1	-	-	TGTGCCAGCAGTGAATTTACGGGGCAGGGGCTTTACAATGAGCAGTTCTTC	CASSEFTGQGLYNEQFF
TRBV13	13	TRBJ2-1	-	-	TGTGCCAGCAGCTTAGGAAGACAGGTTGAGCAGTTCTTC	CASSLGRQVEQFF
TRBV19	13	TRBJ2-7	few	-	TGTGCCAGTAGTATCGCGAGGGGCTACGAGCAGTACTTC	CASSIARGYEQYF
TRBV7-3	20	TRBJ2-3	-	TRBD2	TGTGCCAGCAGCTTAACCCCGCCCAGACTAGCGGGAGAGCACACAGATACGCAGTATTTT	CASSLTPPRLAGEHTDTQYF
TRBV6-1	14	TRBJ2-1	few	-	TGTGCCAGCAGTCCCCTGGACCTGTACAATGAGCAGTTCTTC	CASSPLDLYNEQFF
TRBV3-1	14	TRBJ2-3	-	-	TGTGCCAGCAGCCAACCCACGCGCACAGATACGCAGTATTTT	CASSQPTRTDTQYF
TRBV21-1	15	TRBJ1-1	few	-	TGTGCCAGCAGCAAAGAGGGCAGGGGGAACACTGAAGCTTTCTTT	CASSKEGRGNTEAFF
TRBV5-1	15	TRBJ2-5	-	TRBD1	TGCGCCAGCAGCTTGGTCGGACAGGGCCAAGAGACCCAGTACTTC	CASSLVGQGQETQYF
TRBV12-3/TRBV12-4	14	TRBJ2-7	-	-	TGTGCCAGCAGTTTAGGCGAGAGGGAGTACGAGCAGTACTTC	CASSLGEREYEQYF
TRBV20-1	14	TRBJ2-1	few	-	TGCAGTGCTAGAGATCCTGCCGAATACAATGAGCAGTTCTTC	CSARDPAEYNEQFF